Included here is one T cell receptor beta chain sequence, with context. Its matching antigen is unknown. Amplification yielded TCR beta CDR3 regions, with RNA transcripts as the source. The HTBI set primed first-round TCR CDR3 RT-PCR. MiXCR was run by TCRdb on the multiplex PCR reads, yielding one entry per CDR3 protein. The top ten clones hold around two thirds of a sample with hundreds of thousands of distinct CDR3 sequences, about 20% of them seen once. Each diagnosis was grounded in clinical symptoms, serum thyroxine and TRAb, thyroid ultrasound, and orbital computed tomography. The data were taken from a study of T cells in Graves' hyperthyroidism and ophthalmopathy. The CDR3 is made up of 11 amino acids. Germline lookup yields CDR1 GTSNPN and CDR2 SVGIG (reference sequence). V lost 5 bases and J lost 5, with 9 bases in between. Study conclusions and caveats: By a 13 V-J model, ophthalmopathy was set apart from stable hyperthyroidism.

Sequencing input: blood. The chain has TRBV30 and TRBJ2-5; D gene ambiguous. This sequence was found in a man aged 25-45 years with Graves' ophthalmopathy. The CDR3 loop reads CAWQQRETQYF. The CDR3 coding sequence is TGTGCCTGGCAGCAGAGGGAGACCCAGTACTTC. Together with reference TRBV30 and TRBJ2-5, the CDR3 gives the full variable domain: SQTIHQWPATLVQPVGSPLSLECTVEGTSNPNLYWYRQAAGRGLQLLFYSVGIGQISSEVPQNLSASRPQDRQFILSSKKLLLSDSGFYLCAWQQRETQYFGPGTRLLVL.